Listed below are T cell receptor beta chains from one sample, sequenced in a study of metastatic and nonmetastatic thyroid tumors. TCRdb reprocessed the PCR reads via MiXCR. The sample lists about 92,000 clones; about 16% were seen once. The material sequenced was blood. Every receptor here comes from a female donor with papillary thyroid cancer or a benign thyroid nodule (not recorded which). Some clones in this sample may be carry-over from other donors' samples. Each CDR3 is given with its conserved first and last residue. Fields, in order: D gene, clone size, J gene, V gene, CDR3 protein, CDR3 DNA. D genes are given only for firm matches. Not all rows give a size; the values are once, few, many and, for expanded clones, a class.

>NA|many|TRBJ2-1|TRBV6-1
CASRELATNEQFF
TGTGCCAGCAGGGAACTAGCCACCAATGAGCAGTTCTTC
>NA|few|TRBJ2-3|TRBV6-4
CTSLTRSGTDTQYF
TGTACCAGCCTCACGCGGTCTGGCACAGATACGCAGTATTTT
>TRBD1|few|TRBJ1-2|TRBV28
CASSQGQGGIYGCTF
TGTGCCAGCAGTCAAGGACAGGGCGGTATTTATGGATGCACCTTC
>NA|many|TRBJ2-3|TRBV6-1
CASSVSEDTQYF
TGTGCCAGCAGTGTCTCGGAGGATACGCAGTATTTT
>TRBD2|many|TRBJ2-7|TRBV20-1
CSATRGAYEQYF
TGCAGTGCTACCCGGGGGGCCTACGAGCAGTACTTC
>NA|few|TRBJ1-5|TRBV11-2
CASSGNQPQHF
TGTGCCAGCAGTGGCAATCAGCCCCAGCATTTT
>NA|many|TRBJ1-5|TRBV6-5
CASSYRGTPRGNQPQHF
TGTGCCAGCAGTTACCGAGGGACCCCACGAGGCAATCAGCCCCAGCATTTT
>NA|many|TRBJ2-7|TRBV19
CASSIARRTYEQYF
TGTGCCAGTAGTATCGCCAGGAGAACCTACGAGCAGTACTTC
>NA|NA|TRBJ1-1|TRBV7-9
CASRPTLAGEAFF
TGTGCCAGCAGGCCGACATTGGCGGGTGAAGCTTTCTTT
>NA|many|TRBJ2-1|TRBV11-2
CASSLVYNEQFF
TGTGCCAGCAGCTTAGTTTACAATGAGCAGTTCTTC
>TRBD1|many|TRBJ1-2|TRBV6-1
CASSVGQGTNYGYTF
TGTGCCAGCAGTGTAGGACAGGGGACTAACTATGGCTACACCTTC
>NA|many|TRBJ1-5|TRBV20-1
CSARKGSNQPQHF
TGCAGTGCGAGAAAGGGCAGCAATCAGCCCCAGCATTTT
>NA|many|TRBJ2-7|TRBV3-1
CAVQGMVGPSTYEQYF
TGTGCCGTCCAAGGGATGGTTGGGCCCTCAACCTACGAGCAGTACTTC
>NA|NA|TRBJ1-2|TRBV11-1
CASSSILGQRQGYYGYTF
TGTGCCAGCAGCTCCATCTTGGGGCAACGGCAGGGGTACTATGGCTACACCTTC
>TRBD1|few|TRBJ1-5|TRBV6-1
CASSPSRTGGFNHPQHF
TGTGCCAGCAGTCCTTCCCGGACAGGGGGCTTCAATCATCCCCAGCATTTT
>NA|many|TRBJ2-3|TRBV10-3
CAISEPKGRGDTDTQYF
TGTGCCATCAGTGAGCCCAAAGGGAGAGGGGACACAGATACGCAGTATTTT
>NA|many|TRBJ2-6|TRBV28
CASSKAGGPSGANVLTF
TGTGCCAGCAGTAAAGCCGGGGGGCCCTCTGGGGCCAACGTCCTGACTTTC
>NA|many|TRBJ1-2|TRBV9
CASSVGWAGPSNYGYTF
TGTGCCAGCAGCGTAGGTTGGGCGGGTCCCTCTAACTATGGCTACACCTTC
>NA|NA|TRBJ2-1|TRBV11-2
CASSLGGEPYNEQFF
TGTGCCAGCAGCTTAGGGGGGGAACCCTACAATGAGCAGTTCTTC
>TRBD1|many|TRBJ1-6|TRBV5-5
CASSLTGTGESPLHF
TGTGCCAGCAGCTTGACCGGGACAGGGGAATCACCCCTCCACTTT
>NA|many|TRBJ1-2|TRBV27
CASSSPRGANYGYTF
TGTGCCAGCAGTTCCCCCCGGGGAGCGAACTATGGCTACACCTTC
>NA|few|TRBJ2-5|TRBV5-1
CACRGGGGPQETQYF
TGCGCTTGCCGGGGCGGAGGCGGGCCCCAAGAGACCCAGTACTTC
>NA|many|TRBJ2-1|TRBV15
CATSLVLEQQFF
TGTGCCACCAGTCTTGTTCTGGAACAGCAGTTCTTC
>TRBD2|many|TRBJ2-2|TRBV10-3
CAISANGGTGELFF
TGTGCCATCTCCGCCAACGGGGGGACCGGGGAGCTGTTTTTT
>NA|NA|TRBJ2-2|TRBV12-3/TRBV12-4
CASTHVESNTGELFF
TGTGCCAGCACTCATGTAGAGTCGAACACCGGGGAGCTGTTTTTT
>TRBD2|many|TRBJ2-1|TRBV20-1
CSARDAKRGNNEQFF
TGCAGTGCTAGAGATGCTAAGCGGGGCAACAATGAGCAGTTCTTC
>NA|many|TRBJ2-2|TRBV2
CASKIAGELFF
TGTGCCAGCAAGATCGCCGGGGAGCTGTTTTTT
>TRBD1|many|TRBJ2-7|TRBV5-5
CASSSPHLTGSYEQYF
TGTGCCAGCAGCTCCCCGCACCTGACAGGGTCCTACGAGCAGTACTTC
>NA|NA|TRBJ1-3|TRBV28
CASRGSSGNTIYF
TGTGCCAGCAGGGGAAGCTCTGGAAACACCATATATTTT
>NA|few|TRBJ2-3|TRBV9
CASSVVLDALTDTQYF
TGTGCCAGCAGCGTAGTTTTGGACGCCCTCACAGATACGCAGTATTTT
>NA|NA|TRBJ1-4|TRBV4-2
CASSQVPWAPNEKLFF
TGTGCCAGCAGCCAAGTGCCATGGGCCCCTAATGAAAAACTGTTTTTT
>TRBD1|few|TRBJ2-7|TRBV6-1
CASSQTIGTGVSYEQYF
TGTGCCAGCAGCCAAACAATCGGGACAGGGGTTTCCTACGAGCAGTACTTC
>TRBD2|many|TRBJ2-3|TRBV19
CASSSGGGGDTQYF
TGTGCCAGTAGTAGCGGCGGGGGGGGCGATACGCAGTATTTT
>NA|many|TRBJ2-5|TRBV28
CASSFRVFGDGQETQYF
TGTGCCAGCAGTTTCAGGGTGTTCGGGGATGGCCAAGAGACCCAGTACTTC
>TRBD2|many|TRBJ2-5|TRBV18
CASSRGLAGPEETQYF
TGTGCCAGCTCACGGGGACTAGCGGGCCCGGAAGAGACCCAGTACTTC
>NA|many|TRBJ1-2|TRBV6-1
CASSTGYGYTF
TGTGCCAGCAGCACAGGCTATGGCTACACCTTC
>TRBD2|many|TRBJ2-3|TRBV7-2
CASSPRTSLQDTQYF
TGTGCCAGCAGCCCCCGGACTAGCCTCCAAGATACGCAGTATTTT
>TRBD2|NA|TRBJ2-1|TRBV11-2
CVSSHELAGVGSYNEQFF
TGTGTCAGCAGCCACGAACTAGCGGGAGTTGGGTCCTACAATGAGCAGTTCTTC
>NA|many|TRBJ2-2|TRBV3-1
CASSQDKNTGELFF
TGTGCCAGCAGCCAAGACAAGAACACCGGGGAGCTGTTTTTT
>TRBD1|many|TRBJ1-6|TRBV5-1
CASSPWTGKDSPLHF
TGCGCCAGCAGCCCTTGGACAGGGAAGGATTCACCCCTCCACTTT
>TRBD2|NA|TRBJ2-7|TRBV3-1
CASSLAVWGGTYEQYF
TGTGCCAGCAGCCTCGCCGTGTGGGGGGGGACCTACGAGCAGTACTTC
>NA|many|TRBJ1-1|TRBV30
CAWSPSRGNTEAFF
TGTGCCTGGAGTCCTTCCAGGGGGAACACTGAAGCTTTCTTT
>NA|NA|TRBJ1-1|TRBV20-1
CSATLGGGNTEAFF
TGCAGTGCTACCCTCGGCGGGGGAAACACTGAAGCTTTCTTT
>NA|NA|TRBJ1-3|TRBV30
CAWSRPGNTIYF
TGTGCCTGGAGTCGTCCCGGAAACACCATATATTTT
>TRBD2|many|TRBJ2-5|TRBV28
CASRYGRASETQYF
TGTGCCAGCAGGTACGGGAGGGCTTCAGAGACCCAGTACTTC
>TRBD1|many|TRBJ2-3|TRBV29-1
CSVGGTGLDTQYF
TGCAGCGTTGGGGGGACAGGTTTAGATACGCAGTATTTT
>TRBD1|many|TRBJ2-7|TRBV20-1
CSAEVGRTGGFYEQYF
TGCAGTGCGGAGGTGGGTCGGACAGGGGGCTTCTACGAGCAGTACTTC
>NA|NA|TRBJ1-6|TRBV2
CASSGRGNSPLHF
TGTGCCAGCAGTGGACGGGGTAATTCACCCCTCCACTTT
>NA|many|TRBJ2-2|TRBV15
CATTDSNTGELFF
TGTGCCACTACGGACTCGAACACCGGGGAGCTGTTTTTT
>TRBD1|many|TRBJ2-3|TRBV12-3/TRBV12-4
CASSTGERGTDTQYF
TGTGCCAGCAGCACAGGGGAGAGGGGGACAGATACGCAGTATTTT
>NA|many|TRBJ1-5|TRBV28
CASSLGSNLGEPQHF
TGTGCCAGCAGTTTAGGATCCAACCTGGGGGAGCCCCAGCATTTT
>NA|NA|TRBJ2-7|TRBV6-1
CASSPIRNSTYEQYF
TGTGCCAGCAGTCCGATCCGGAACAGTACCTACGAACAGTACTTC
>NA|many|TRBJ2-7|TRBV7-9
CASSPAGSYEQYF
TGTGCCAGCAGCCCGGCGGGCTCCTACGAGCAGTACTTC